This T cell receptor (beta chain) was sequenced in a study of T cells after somatic rescue of genetic block. The CDR3 totals 13 residues. V dropped 2 bases and J dropped 6 bases, with 7 bases sitting between them. Germline lookup yields CDR1 SGHAT and CDR2 FQNNGV. Method: immunoSEQ multiplex PCR; TCRdb's copy keeps in-frame clones and lacks some. The table has about 15,000 clones, approximately 75% seen once. This sequence joins TRBV11-2 and TRBJ2-2; D gene ambiguous. The TCR was taken from a boy aged 5 to 17. Sequencing input: peripheral blood mononuclear cells (PBMCs). CDR3 bases: TGTGCCAGCAGCTTATTGAAATCCGGGGAGCTGTTTTTT. Translated: CASSLLKSGELFF. Complete variable domain (other parts from reference TRBV11-2 and TRBJ2-2): EAGVAQSPRYKIIEKRQSVAFWCNPISGHATLYWYQQILGQGPKLLIQFQNNGVVDDSQLPKDRFSAERLKGVDSTLKIQPAKLEDSAVYLCASSLLKSGELFFGEGSRLTVL.